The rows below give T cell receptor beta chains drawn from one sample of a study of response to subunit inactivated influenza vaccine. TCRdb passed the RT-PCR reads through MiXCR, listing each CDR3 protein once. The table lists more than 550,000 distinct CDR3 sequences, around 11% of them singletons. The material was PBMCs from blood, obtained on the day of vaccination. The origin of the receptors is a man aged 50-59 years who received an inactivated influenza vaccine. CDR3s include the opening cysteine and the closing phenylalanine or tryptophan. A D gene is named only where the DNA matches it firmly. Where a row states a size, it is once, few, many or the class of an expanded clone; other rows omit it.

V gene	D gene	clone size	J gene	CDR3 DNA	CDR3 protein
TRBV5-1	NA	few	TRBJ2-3	TGCGCCAGCAGCTGGAGGACGGCCAGCACAGATACGCAGTATTTT	CASSWRTASTDTQYF
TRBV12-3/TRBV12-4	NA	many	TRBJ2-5	TGTGCCAGCAGTCCGGTCCGGGAGACCCAGTACTTC	CASSPVRETQYF
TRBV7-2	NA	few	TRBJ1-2	TGTGCCAGCAGCTTAGAGGTCGCCGGGGCCTATGGCTACACCTTC	CASSLEVAGAYGYTF
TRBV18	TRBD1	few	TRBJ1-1	TGTGCCAGCTCACCACAAAACAGGGGTTGGACTGAAGCTTTCTTT	CASSPQNRGWTEAFF
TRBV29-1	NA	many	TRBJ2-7	TGCAGCGTCGTTTTTAGGTACTCCTACGAGCAGTACTTC	CSVVFRYSYEQYF
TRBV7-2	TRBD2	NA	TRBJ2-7	TGTGCCAGCAGCTTACGGACTAGCGGGAGGGCCTCCTACGAGCAGTACTTC	CASSLRTSGRASYEQYF
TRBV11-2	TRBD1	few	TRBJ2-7	TGTGCCAGTTCCCAGGCAGGGGGCTCCGAGCAGTACTTC	CASSQAGGSEQYF
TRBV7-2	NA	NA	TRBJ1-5	TGTGCCAGCAGCGAAGGCCAACAGGTAACTCAGCCCCAGCATTTT	CASSEGQQVTQPQHF
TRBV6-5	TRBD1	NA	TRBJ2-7	TGTGCCAGCAGTTTTGACAGGGGGCCGACCTACGAGCAGTACTTC	CASSFDRGPTYEQYF
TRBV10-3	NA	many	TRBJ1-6	TGTGCCATCAGTGAGTCGATTGGGACGGACAATTCACCCCTCCACTTT	CAISESIGTDNSPLHF
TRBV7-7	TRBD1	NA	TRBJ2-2	TGTGCTAGCAGCGTCGGGACAGGGGGCATCGGGGAGCTGTTTTTT	CASSVGTGGIGELFF
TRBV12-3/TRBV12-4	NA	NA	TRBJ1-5	TGTGCCAGCCGGGGGACACAGGATCAGCCCCAGCATTTT	CASRGTQDQPQHF
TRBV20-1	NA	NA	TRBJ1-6	TGCAGTGCTAGGTGGACGGATGGGAATTCACCCCTCCACTTT	CSARWTDGNSPLHF
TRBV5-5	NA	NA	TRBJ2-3	TGTGCCAGCAGCGCGGTTAAGGGCACAGATACGCAGTATTTT	CASSAVKGTDTQYF
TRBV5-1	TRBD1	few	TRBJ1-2	TGCGCCAGCAGCCGGGGAGACAGGGCAGACTATGGCTACACCTTC	CASSRGDRADYGYTF
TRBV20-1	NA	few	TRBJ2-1	TGCAGTGCTAGAGAGTTACGAGGACTTATCAATGAGCAGTTCTTC	CSARELRGLINEQFF
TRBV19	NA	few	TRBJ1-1	TGTGCCAGTAGTATCGGGACTTGGACTGAAGCTTTCTTT	CASSIGTWTEAFF
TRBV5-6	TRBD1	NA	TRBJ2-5	TGTGCCAGCAGCTTGGCGCGGGACAGGGGGCGATTTGAGACCCAGTACTTC	CASSLARDRGRFETQYF
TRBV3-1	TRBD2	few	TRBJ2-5	TGTGCCAGCTTGGCGGGAGGGGCTCAAGAGACCCAGTACTTC	CASLAGGAQETQYF
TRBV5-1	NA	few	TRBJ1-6	TGCGCCAGCAGCTTGGGGACAGATTATTCACCCCTCCACTTT	CASSLGTDYSPLHF
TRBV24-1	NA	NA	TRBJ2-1	TGTGCCACCAGTCACCTCGGCAATGAGCAGTTCTTC	CATSHLGNEQFF
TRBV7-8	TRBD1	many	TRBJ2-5	TGTGCCAGCAGCCAAGCGGACAGGGCAGTGAGAGAGACCCAGTACTTC	CASSQADRAVRETQYF
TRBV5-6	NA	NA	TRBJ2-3	TGTGCCAGCAGCTTGGCTTTTACGCAGTATTTT	CASSLAFTQYF
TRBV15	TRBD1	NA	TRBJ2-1	TGTGCCACCAGCAGCCAAGAGCGGCAGGGGGAGTTCTTC	CATSSQERQGEFF
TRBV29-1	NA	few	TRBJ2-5	TGCAGCGTTGAAGTGGAGGTAGCGGTTGGGACCCAGTACTTC	CSVEVEVAVGTQYF
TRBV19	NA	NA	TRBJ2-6	TGTGCCAGTAGTATAGGTTCTGGGGCCAACGTCCTGACTTTC	CASSIGSGANVLTF
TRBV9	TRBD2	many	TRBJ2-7	TGTGCCAGCAGCCTCGGGGGGTCGACCTACGATGAGCAGTACTTC	CASSLGGSTYDEQYF
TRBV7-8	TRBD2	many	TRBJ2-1	TGTGCCAGCAGCTTAGAAACTAGCGGCAACAATGAGCAGTTCTTC	CASSLETSGNNEQFF
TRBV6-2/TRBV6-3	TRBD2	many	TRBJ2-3	TGTGCCAGCAGCAGCGGGAACTCCCCAGATACGCAGTATTTT	CASSSGNSPDTQYF
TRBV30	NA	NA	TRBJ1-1	TGTGCCTGGAGAGCGCTCAGGGTAGGCACTGAAGCTTTCTTT	CAWRALRVGTEAFF
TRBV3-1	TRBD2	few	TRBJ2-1	TGTGCCAGCAGCCAAGATAGTGGGACTAGCGGTGGCGATGAGCAGTTCTTC	CASSQDSGTSGGDEQFF
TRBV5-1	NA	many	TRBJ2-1	TGCGCCAGCAGCGAAGGGAATGAGCAGTTCTTC	CASSEGNEQFF
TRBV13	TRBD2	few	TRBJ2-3	TGTGCCAGCAGCCACCGAGGGGCTAGCGGTAGCACAGATACGCAGTATTTT	CASSHRGASGSTDTQYF